This T cell receptor beta chain derives from a study of blood T cell repertoires in COVID-19. The CDR3 has 15 amino acids. Germline loops: CDR1 SGHNT, CDR2 YYREEE (reference sequence). V lost 2 bases and J 8 bases, leaving 16 bases between the germline ends. The repertoire was sequenced with immunoSEQ multiplex PCR; TCRdb's copy has only in-frame clones and lacks some. The sample records over 95,000 clones, about 85% being singletons. Sequences were obtained from peripheral blood. The rearrangement joins TRBV5-4 to TRBJ1-4; D possibly corresponds to TRBD1 (5 bases). This TCR derives from a man aged 50 to 59 with acute or convalescent COVID-19. CDR3 amino acids: CASSLTAGMSEKLFF. CDR3 DNA sequence: TGTGCCAGCAGCTTAACGGCAGGGATGAGCGAAAAACTGTTTTTT.